This is a list of T cell receptor beta chains from one sample in a study of blood T cells in healthy people across ages. TCRdb re-analysed the 5' RACE reads in MiXCR, keeping a single row per CDR3 protein. The sample carries more than 700,000 distinct CDR3 sequences, less than 70% recorded once. Input material: blood. The source is a man older than 75 in good health. The CDR3 runs from the conserved cysteine through the conserved F or W. The D gene is left open where the match is weak. The listing skips clone size in some rows; elsewhere it reads once, few, many or a size class.

TRBD2,few,TRBJ2-1,TRBV20-1,CSARFLAGTVSSYNEQFF,TGCAGTGCTAGGTTCTTAGCGGGAACTGTAAGCTCCTACAATGAGCAGTTCTTC
-,-,TRBJ2-7,TRBV29-1,CSVEGGTGGGGQYF,TGCAGCGTTGAGGGCGGTACAGGCGGTGGCGGGCAGTACTTC
TRBD1,-,TRBJ1-2,TRBV29-1,CGVATGTNYGYTF,TGCGGCGTTGCGACAGGGACAAACTATGGCTACACCTTC
-,-,TRBJ2-2,TRBV6-6,CASTQTGTLSTGELFF,TGTGCCAGCACCCAGACCGGGACACTCAGTACCGGGGAGCTGTTTTTT
TRBD1,-,TRBJ2-5,TRBV7-2,CASSLAGDREETQYF,TGTGCCAGCAGCTTAGCCGGGGACAGGGAAGAGACCCAGTACTTC
TRBD2,-,TRBJ2-1,TRBV12-3/TRBV12-4,CVSSLAALLAGGYNEQFF,TGTGTCAGCAGTTTAGCCGCCTTACTAGCGGGAGGGTACAATGAGCAGTTCTTC
-,-,TRBJ2-1,TRBV24-1,CATSDAWEQFF,TGTGCCACCAGTGATGCCTGGGAGCAGTTCTTC
-,few,TRBJ1-2,TRBV11-2,CASSLERGGYGYTF,TGTGCCAGCAGCTTAGAGAGGGGTGGATATGGCTACACCTTC
TRBD1,-,TRBJ1-2,TRBV29-1,CSVGGGRGLSGYTF,TGCAGCGTTGGAGGAGGCAGGGGGCTGTCGGGCTACACCTTC
TRBD2,-,TRBJ2-1,TRBV9,CASSPRLALSPYNEQFF,TGTGCCAGCAGCCCACGACTAGCCTTAAGCCCCTACAATGAGCAGTTCTTC
-,few,TRBJ2-7,TRBV20-1,CSGLGLTGWDEQYF,TGCAGTGGGTTAGGTCTGACTGGATGGGACGAGCAGTACTTC
-,-,TRBJ2-7,TRBV6-5,CASKSGPYEQYF,TGTGCCAGCAAAAGCGGCCCCTACGAGCAGTACTTC
TRBD2,few,TRBJ2-7,TRBV27,CASSRTSGSPWEQYF,TGTGCCAGCAGTCGGACTAGCGGGAGTCCTTGGGAGCAGTACTTC
TRBD2,many,TRBJ2-7,TRBV28,CASRGSGSSYEQYF,TGTGCCAGCAGGGGTAGCGGGAGCTCCTACGAGCAGTACTTC
-,-,TRBJ1-1,TRBV28,CASSSDGVAGGAFF,TGTGCCAGCAGTTCGGACGGAGTTGCGGGAGGAGCTTTCTTT
TRBD2,-,TRBJ2-7,TRBV4-1,CASSQPTSGNYEQYF,TGCGCCAGCAGCCAGCCGACTAGCGGTAACTACGAGCAGTACTTC
-,-,TRBJ2-1,TRBV20-1,CSARSGPGTASYNEQFF,TGCAGTGCTAGAAGTGGTCCCGGGACGGCGTCCTACAATGAGCAGTTCTTC
TRBD1,-,TRBJ1-1,TRBV2,CASTGAGGDEAFF,TGTGCCAGCACCGGGGCAGGGGGCGATGAAGCTTTCTTT
TRBD2,-,TRBJ2-7,TRBV7-9,CASSTSGRSTYEQYF,TGTGCCAGCAGCACCAGCGGGAGGTCGACCTACGAGCAGTACTTC
TRBD1,-,TRBJ1-5,TRBV20-1,CSASDRVRNQPQHF,TGCAGTGCTTCCGACAGGGTGCGCAATCAGCCCCAGCATTTT
-,few,TRBJ2-1,TRBV4-1,CASIGGFYNEQFF,TGCGCCAGCATCGGGGGTTTCTACAATGAGCAGTTCTTC
TRBD1,-,TRBJ2-1,TRBV29-1,CSVRTGSSYNEQFF,TGCAGCGTTCGGACAGGGAGCTCCTACAATGAGCAGTTCTTC
-,many,TRBJ2-7,TRBV9,CATKTYEQYF,TGTGCCACAAAAACTTACGAGCAGTACTTC
TRBD1,few,TRBJ2-7,TRBV27,CASGDRPNYEQYF,TGTGCCAGCGGGGACAGGCCTAACTACGAGCAGTACTTC
-,-,TRBJ2-1,TRBV5-1,CASSLVATNYNEQFF,TGCGCCAGCAGCTTGGTGGCTACCAACTACAATGAGCAGTTCTTC
TRBD1,-,TRBJ2-6,TRBV3-1,CASRPTGGSGANVLTF,TGTGCCAGCAGGCCGACAGGGGGCTCTGGGGCCAACGTCCTGACTTTC
-,-,TRBJ2-1,TRBV29-1,CSVSLSGRYNEQFF,TGCAGCGTTTCTCTTAGCGGCCGATACAATGAGCAGTTCTTC
TRBD2,-,TRBJ2-1,TRBV7-8,CASSPSGAGPYNEQFF,TGTGCCAGCAGCCCTTCGGGAGCGGGACCCTACAATGAGCAGTTCTTC
-,-,TRBJ1-1,TRBV18,CASCLTRGTEAFF,TGTGCCAGCTGTCTCACCCGGGGTACTGAAGCTTTCTTT
-,-,TRBJ2-5,TRBV3-1,CASSQGLYLGQYF,TGTGCCAGCAGCCAAGGACTTTATCTGGGCCAGTACTTC
-,-,TRBJ1-4,TRBV25-1,CASSEYSGLGRGVGIEKLFF,TGTGCCAGCAGTGAATACTCAGGTTTGGGGCGAGGCGTAGGTATTGAAAAACTGTTTTTT
TRBD2,few,TRBJ2-3,TRBV11-1,CASSPQLAGEHRYAYF,TGTGCCAGCAGCCCTCAACTAGCGGGAGAACACAGATACGCGTATTTT
-,few,TRBJ2-1,TRBV5-1,CASSPGGGIDNEQFF,TGCGCCAGCAGCCCTGGAGGGGGGATTGACAATGAGCAGTTCTTC
-,-,TRBJ2-7,TRBV5-1,CASSHGAGGAYEQYF,TGCGCCAGCAGCCATGGAGCAGGAGGTGCCTACGAGCAGTACTTC
TRBD1,-,TRBJ2-7,TRBV28,CASSSGTGVDEQYF,TGTGCCAGCAGTTCCGGGACAGGGGTTGACGAGCAGTACTTC
-,-,TRBJ2-2,TRBV6-5,CASSYSDGWRTTGELFF,TGTGCCAGCAGTTACTCTGACGGGTGGCGGACCACCGGGGAGCTGTTTTTT
TRBD2,-,TRBJ2-7,TRBV20-1,CSAGRAGGYEQYF,TGCAGTGCTGGGCGAGCGGGAGGCTACGAGCAGTACTTC
-,few,TRBJ2-6,TRBV12-3/TRBV12-4,CASSMVSGANVLTF,TGTGCCAGCAGTATGGTCTCTGGGGCCAACGTCCTGACTTTC
-,-,TRBJ2-3,TRBV10-3,CAIRPRESTDTQYF,TGTGCCATCCGGCCGCGGGAAAGCACAGATACGCAGTATTTT
-,few,TRBJ2-3,TRBV7-2,CASCRRAFTDTQYF,TGTGCCAGCTGCCGGCGGGCGTTCACAGATACGCAGTATTTT